This T cell receptor (beta chain) was recovered during a study of patients and donors after allogeneic stem cell transplantation (dated by TCRdb to the early 2020s). The library was built by means of RT-PCR. Sequencing was performed on a NextSeq 550. The public reads were run again by TCRdb, first through fastp at Q25 and then through MiXCR, and only productive beta chains were kept. Entries are consolidated by CDR3 protein sequence, retaining the most common genes and DNA. The sample yields about a million distinct CDR3 sequences; roughly 18% were counted once. In total, the top ten clones hold 5% to 7.5% of the sample. Relative to germline, V is 9 bases shorter and J is 3 bases shorter, with 19 bases between their ends. The germline V gene specifies SGHDT as CDR1 and YYEEEE as CDR2. Spanning cysteine to phenylalanine, the CDR3 consists of 14 amino acids. The CDR3 DNA has 42 bases and is translated from base 1.

Remarks on this clonotype: No antigen is known for it. Base qualities are not recorded, but no much larger clone differs from it by a single base.

In this chain, TRBV5-6 is recombined with TRBJ2-7; a confident D gene designation cannot be given. The TCR originated in a human donor who was either an allogeneic HSCT recipient or a stem cell or donor lymphocyte infusion donor (not recorded which). It is not recorded whose cells these are; they may come from a transplant donor. Sequenced input: blood, either unsorted or a sorted T cell fraction (not recorded which). The CDR3 is CATSVTGSFYEQYF. The sequenced DNA is TGTGCCACCTCCGTTACGGGCAGTTTCTACGAGCAGTACTTC.